A selection of T cell receptor beta chains follows, all from one sample in a study of blood T cells in healthy people across ages. Each CDR3 protein is one row after TCRdb ran MiXCR on the 5' RACE reads. This table holds some 1,800,000 distinct CDR3 sequences, around 40% found once. The sequenced material came from blood. Source of these receptors: a human donor in good health. CDR3s include the opening cysteine and the closing phenylalanine or tryptophan. The order of the fields is CDR3 length, D gene, V gene, J gene, clone size, CDR3 protein, CDR3 DNA. The D gene is left open where the match is weak. Where a row states a size, it is once, few, many or the class of an expanded clone; other rows omit it.

>16|NA|TRBV6-5|TRBJ2-1|NA
CASSQTRGLRYNGQFF
TGTGCCAGCAGTCAAACCCGGGGACTCCGGTACAATGGGCAGTTCTTC
>15|NA|TRBV15|TRBJ1-4|NA
CATSRHSATNEKLFF
TGTGCCACCAGCAGGCATAGCGCAACTAATGAAAAACTGTTTTTT
>16|NA|TRBV4-2|TRBJ2-7|NA
CASSHAYSGTTYEQYF
TGTGCCAGCAGCCACGCCTACTCGGGAACCACCTACGAGCAGTACTTC
>13|NA|TRBV29-1|TRBJ1-2|few
CSVTGRQNYGYTF
TGCAGCGTTACAGGACGGCAAAACTATGGCTACACCTTC
>14|TRBD1|TRBV12-3/TRBV12-4|TRBJ1-5|NA
CASTPGGSNQPQHF
TGTGCCAGCACCCCAGGGGGAAGCAATCAGCCCCAGCATTTT
>13|TRBD2|TRBV12-3/TRBV12-4|TRBJ2-1|NA
CASGTAGGNEQFF
TGTGCCAGCGGTACGGCGGGGGGGAATGAGCAGTTCTTC
>15|TRBD1|TRBV4-3|TRBJ1-2|NA
CASSQDSRGQGGYTF
TGCGCCAGCAGCCAAGACTCCAGGGGGCAGGGTGGCTACACCTTC
>13|TRBD2|TRBV30|TRBJ2-3|NA
CASTSVGTDTQYF
TGTGCCTCAACTAGCGTCGGCACAGATACGCAGTATTTT
>11|NA|TRBV5-1|TRBJ2-7|NA
CASKVRYEQYF
TGCGCCAGCAAGGTCCGCTACGAGCAGTACTTC
>14|TRBD1|TRBV5-5|TRBJ1-1|few
CASSPTGGWAEAFF
TGTGCCAGCAGCCCGACAGGGGGCTGGGCTGAAGCTTTCTTT
>15|TRBD1|TRBV7-2|TRBJ1-1|NA
CASSSQTGVNTEAFF
TGTGCCAGCAGCTCACAAACAGGGGTGAACACTGAAGCTTTCTTT
>16|NA|TRBV4-3|TRBJ1-2|NA
CASSQDLVKRGYGYTF
TGCGCCAGCAGCCAAGATCTGGTTAAAAGGGGCTATGGCTACACCTTC
>16|NA|TRBV18|TRBJ2-4|few
CASSPTGRGAKNIQYF
TGTGCCAGCTCACCAACTGGACGTGGGGCCAAAAACATTCAGTACTTC
>15|TRBD1|TRBV4-1|TRBJ1-2|NA
CASSQGRGQGYGYTF
TGCGCCAGCAGCCAGGGCAGGGGGCAAGGCTATGGCTACACCTTC
>11|NA|TRBV20-1|TRBJ1-1|NA
CSAAGDTEAFF
TGCAGTGCCGCGGGGGACACTGAAGCTTTCTTT
>13|NA|TRBV24-1|TRBJ1-1|NA
CATRGEGRFEAFF
TGTGCCACCAGAGGTGAAGGGCGGTTTGAAGCTTTCTTT
>13|TRBD1|TRBV29-1|TRBJ2-7|NA
CSVAGGFSYEQYF
TGCAGCGTTGCAGGGGGATTCTCCTACGAGCAGTACTTC
>15|NA|TRBV3-1|TRBJ2-7|NA
CASSQDWRTDTEQYF
TGTGCCAGCAGCCAAGATTGGAGGACGGATACTGAGCAGTACTTC
>14|NA|TRBV7-3|TRBJ2-1|NA
CASSQDPGSGEQFF
TGTGCCAGCAGCCAGGACCCCGGCTCGGGGGAGCAGTTCTTC
>17|TRBD1|TRBV20-1|TRBJ2-4|NA
CSAAEMTGFKPYNEQYF
TGCAGTGCTGCCGAGATGACAGGGTTTAAGCCTTACAATGAGCAGTACTTC
>15|TRBD2|TRBV6-6|TRBJ2-5|NA
CASSLSGGACGTQYF
TGTGCCAGCAGCCTTAGCGGGGGGGCTTGCGGGACCCAGTACTTC
>12|NA|TRBV29-1|TRBJ2-7|NA
CSVDSGDYEQYF
TGCAGCGTTGATTCGGGGGATTACGAGCAGTACTTC
>16|NA|TRBV28|TRBJ2-1|few
CASSQVWGSYGNEQFF
TGTGCCAGCAGTCAAGTTTGGGGGTCCTATGGCAATGAGCAGTTCTTC
>15|TRBD1|TRBV18|TRBJ1-6|few
CASSPQGQGASPLHF
TGTGCCAGCTCACCCCAGGGACAGGGGGCTTCACCCCTCCACTTT
>13|NA|TRBV29-1|TRBJ1-2|NA
CSVEVWRGRGYTF
TGCAGCGTTGAAGTCTGGCGCGGTCGAGGCTACACCTTC
>13|TRBD2|TRBV20-1|TRBJ2-1|NA
CSASTSGGSGQFF
TGCAGTGCCTCGACTAGCGGGGGGTCCGGGCAGTTCTTC
>16|NA|TRBV4-3|TRBJ2-4|NA
CASSQDGDLAKNIQYF
TGCGCCAGCAGCCAAGATGGGGATTTAGCCAAAAACATTCAGTACTTC
>14|NA|TRBV4-1|TRBJ2-1|NA
CASSRYLEVNEQFF
TGCGCCAGCAGCCGATACCTAGAGGTGAATGAGCAGTTCTTC
>15|TRBD1|TRBV4-3|TRBJ1-1|few
CASSQNQQGDTEAFF
TGCGCCAGCAGCCAGAATCAACAGGGGGACACTGAAGCTTTCTTT
>13|NA|TRBV7-9|TRBJ2-7|NA
CASSPTTFYEQYF
TGTGCCAGCAGCCCCACGACCTTCTACGAGCAGTACTTC
>14|NA|TRBV24-1|TRBJ2-3|NA
CATSDVRQTDTQYF
TGTGCCACCAGCGATGTAAGACAGACAGATACGCAGTATTTT
>12|NA|TRBV5-1|TRBJ2-1|NA
CASSLQANEQFF
TGCGCCAGCAGCCTACAGGCCAATGAGCAGTTCTTC
>15|NA|TRBV11-2|TRBJ1-5|few
CASSLDREKSQPQHF
TGTGCCAGCAGCTTAGATCGGGAGAAGAGTCAGCCCCAGCATTTT
>12|NA|TRBV12-3/TRBV12-4|TRBJ2-1|NA
CASRIQVHEQFF
TGTGCCAGCAGAATACAGGTCCATGAGCAGTTCTTC
>13|TRBD1|TRBV10-3|TRBJ2-7|few
CATRQGFTYEQYF
TGTGCCACGAGACAGGGCTTCACCTACGAGCAGTACTTC
>15|TRBD1|TRBV12-3/TRBV12-4|TRBJ1-1|NA
CASSENRGRNTEAFF
TGTGCCAGCAGTGAAAACAGGGGGAGGAACACTGAAGCTTTCTTT
>13|NA|TRBV29-1|TRBJ2-1|NA
CSVERAVGSEQFF
TGCAGCGTTGAAAGGGCCGTGGGAAGTGAGCAGTTCTTC
>15|NA|TRBV11-2|TRBJ2-4|NA
CASSLAFSTGYKQYF
TGTGCCAGCAGCTTAGCTTTCTCTACAGGGTACAAGCAGTACTTC
>19|TRBD1|TRBV28|TRBJ2-5|NA
CASRRTMGQGFNHQETQYF
TGTGCCAGCAGACGGACCATGGGACAGGGGTTCAACCACCAAGAGACCCAGTACTTC
>17|NA|TRBV5-1|TRBJ2-5|few
CASSSVARDRVRETQYF
TGCGCCAGCAGCTCCGTGGCCAGGGATCGGGTGAGGGAGACCCAGTACTTC
>14|TRBD2|TRBV12-3/TRBV12-4|TRBJ2-1|few
CASTLGTSDSEQFF
TGTGCCAGCACCTTGGGGACTAGCGATTCTGAGCAGTTCTTC
>15|NA|TRBV5-6|TRBJ2-7|few
CASSPRGRGRGEQYF
TGTGCCAGCAGCCCTCGTGGAAGGGGCAGGGGCGAGCAGTACTTC
>15|NA|TRBV6-5|TRBJ1-2|few
CASSYDTLNRDDYTF
TGTGCCAGCAGTTATGATACGTTGAATAGAGACGACTACACCTTC
>16|TRBD1|TRBV5-1|TRBJ2-7|few
CASSTTGTGDLHEQYF
TGCGCCAGCAGCACTACCGGGACAGGGGATCTCCACGAGCAGTACTTC
>11|NA|TRBV29-1|TRBJ2-7|NA
CSVEDAIEQYF
TGCAGCGTTGAAGATGCGATCGAGCAGTACTTC
>14|NA|TRBV28|TRBJ2-3|NA
CASSLIGGWDTQYF
TGTGCCAGCAGTTTAATCGGGGGTTGGGATACGCAGTATTTT
>16|TRBD2|TRBV7-3|TRBJ2-1|few
CASSLSSGGAVGEQFF
TGTGCCAGCAGCTTATCAAGCGGGGGGGCTGTGGGTGAGCAGTTCTTC
>15|TRBD1|TRBV4-1|TRBJ1-1|few
CASSQDPTGTAEAFF
TGCGCCAGCAGCCAAGATCCGACAGGGACCGCTGAAGCTTTCTTT
>13|NA|TRBV6-1|TRBJ2-1|NA
CASSGYGYNEQFF
TGTGCCAGCAGTGGGTACGGGTACAATGAGCAGTTCTTC
>14|NA|TRBV5-5|TRBJ1-5|NA
CASSRTVYNQPQHF
TGTGCCAGCAGCCGGACAGTTTACAATCAGCCCCAGCATTTT
>16|NA|TRBV18|TRBJ1-2|few
CASSPRRGLSDYGYTF
TGTGCCAGCTCACCACGGAGGGGTTTGTCGGACTATGGCTACACCTTC
>13|NA|TRBV7-6|TRBJ1-1|NA
CASSLGPELEAFF
TGTGCCAGCAGCTTAGGGCCGGAGTTAGAAGCTTTCTTT
>16|NA|TRBV7-2|TRBJ1-5|NA
CASSLEASLSNQPQHF
TGTGCCAGCAGCTTAGAGGCAAGCCTTAGCAATCAGCCCCAGCATTTT
>14|NA|TRBV20-1|TRBJ2-7|NA
CSARGTANSYEQYF
TGCAGTGCTAGAGGGACGGCCAATTCCTACGAGCAGTACTTC
>17|TRBD2|TRBV29-1|TRBJ2-1|few
CSVGWSGGASSYNEQFF
TGCAGCGTTGGTTGGAGCGGGGGGGCAAGCTCCTACAATGAGCAGTTCTTC
>16|NA|TRBV5-1|TRBJ2-3|NA
CASSAGTITSTDTQYF
TGCGCCAGCAGCGCAGGGACAATTACTAGCACAGATACGCAGTATTTT
>17|TRBD2|TRBV5-6|TRBJ2-1|NA
CASSPDPLAGGSTEQFF
TGTGCCAGCAGCCCCGACCCCCTAGCGGGGGGGAGTACTGAGCAGTTCTTC
>15|TRBD2|TRBV28|TRBJ2-7|few
CASSIPGGKTYEQYF
TGTGCCAGCAGCATCCCGGGGGGGAAGACCTACGAGCAGTACTTC
>14|NA|TRBV4-3|TRBJ1-2|NA
CASNFGLRGYGYTF
TGCGCCAGCAACTTCGGGCTGCGAGGCTATGGCTACACCTTC